The sample holds one count of the clone carrying this T cell receptor beta chain. Its antigen is unknown. This sample was included in a study of cytomegalovirus exposure and HLA in healthy donors. Study outcomes and limitations: The study put 150 to 200 TCR beta chains on its list as cytomegalovirus-associated.

The PCR had 60 Vbeta and 13 Jbeta primers. Sequencing was performed with immunoSEQ multiplex PCR; in TCRdb, only in-frame clones are kept and a portion is missing. The sample yields approximately 110,000 clones, over 60% seen once. V lost 6 bases and J lost 2, with 10 bases in between. CDR1 is ENHRY, CDR2 SYGVKD, per germline. The CDR3 has 13 residues. This receptor was obtained from a woman aged 40 to 50 in good health and CMV-seropositive. Sequenced material: PBMCs. The J gene is TRBJ2-5, the V gene TRBV10-3, with a tentative D call TRBD2 (6 bases). In DNA form, the CDR3 reads TGTGCCATCAGGCGGGATCGACAAGAGACCCAGTACTTC. Its protein is CAIRRDRQETQYF.